These 21 T cell receptor beta chains were sequenced from one sample in a study of T cells in Graves' hyperthyroidism and ophthalmopathy (dated by TCRdb to about 2019). Receptor libraries were prepared by multiplex PCR. The sample was run on an Illumina HiSeq 2000. Amplification of TCR beta CDR3 regions was carried out from RNA transcripts. The TCR CDR3 was subjected to a first round of RT-PCR using the HTBI primer set and the Qiagen OneStep RT-PCR kit. The public reads were reprocessed in TCRdb via fastp at Q25 and MiXCR, keeping in-frame beta chains. Identical CDR3 protein sequences are pooled into one entry, listed with their most common genes and DNA. For this sample there are approximately 400,000 distinct CDR3 sequences; 14% to 15% appear just once. 30% to 35% of the sample is in the top ten clones. The sample taken for sequencing was blood. The receptors derive from a woman aged 25 to 39 with Graves' hyperthyroidism.

To note about this clonotype: A read error may explain this, as a much larger clone is one base away. The chain carries TRBV30 and TRBJ2-1, with no clear D. The CDR3 runs 12 residues. Trimming shortened V by 3 bases and J by 9 bases, and 12 bases separated the two germline ends. Germline V gene lookup returns CDR1 GTSNPN and CDR2 SVGIG (reference sequence). In DNA, the CDR3 is TGTGCCTGGAGCCGCCGAGCCACTGAGCAGTTCTTC. The encoded protein is CAWSRRATEQFF.

CDR3 coding DNA: TGTGCCAGCAGCCGCCGGGACAGGGGCGCTGGCTACACCTTC. This codes for CASSRRDRGAGYTF. This chain connects TRBV5-8 to TRBJ1-2, with 10 positions matching TRBD1. V was pared by 4 bases and J by 7 bases, with 7 bases of the junction left unmatched. CDR3 length equals 14 residues. Per germline, CDR1 SGHTS and CDR2 YDEGEE.

The sample holds a few counts of this clonotype. The V and J genes are TRBV29-1 and TRBJ2-7; D not certain. V was pared by 1 base and J by 4 bases, with 8 bases between. In germline, CDR1 is SQVTM, CDR2 ANQGSEA. The CDR3 totals 12 residues. The chain's CDR3 is CSVEVGPYEQYF. For the CDR3, the DNA is TGCAGCGTTGAAGTTGGGCCATACGAGCAGTACTTC.

The sample holds many counts of this clonotype. The chain employs TRBV12-3 or TRBV12-4 and TRBJ1-5, with D tentatively TRBD1 (6 bases). This CDR3 region has 13 residues. The ends were cut back, 6 bases at V and 7 bases at J, with 13 bases in the middle. The CDR3 sequence: CASSRQVWQPQHF. In DNA, the CDR3 is TGTGCCAGCAGCAGACAGGTTTGGCAGCCCCAGCATTTT.

This clonotype was seen more than once but under ten times. This chain joins TRBV7-9 and TRBJ2-2; D is unresolved. V was cut by 5 bases and J by 5 bases, with 18 bases left in between. Germline-derived CDR1 and CDR2 are SEHNR and FQNEAQ (reference sequence). The CDR3 sequence is 16 residues long. The CDR3 nucleotides are TGTGCCAGCAGCGTCTTGGGCAGTGGTGGGACCGGGGAGCTGTTTTTT. The encoded protein is CASSVLGSGGTGELFF.

There are a few counts of this clonotype. The gene calls are TRBV27 and TRBJ1-1; D call uncertain. V shed 6 bases and J shed 2 bases, with 16 bases lying between them. CDR3 size: 15 residues. The germline gives CDR1 MNHEY, CDR2 SMNVEV (reference sequence). The CDR3 is CASRPTQRVNTEAFF. The DNA of the CDR3 is TGTGCCAGCAGGCCTACCCAGAGGGTCAACACTGAAGCTTTCTTT.

This clonotype was seen many times. CDR3 coding DNA: TGTGCCAGCAGTTTCTTCCGGGACAGGGGGTCTAGCGGGACATACAATGAGCAGTTCTTC. It translates to CASSFFRDRGSSGTYNEQFF. The chain has TRBV27 and TRBJ2-1, with 11 bases matching TRBD1. This CDR3 has 20 amino acids. The germline CDR1 and CDR2 sequences are MNHEY and SMNVEV (reference sequence). V shed 3 bases and J 4 bases; nucleotides not matched to a gene: 17.

This clonotype has ten or more counts. The chain recombines TRBV28 with TRBJ1-6; no clear D. Germline V gene lookup returns CDR1 MDHEN and CDR2 SYDVKM. This CDR3 region has 12 residues. Trimming cost V 3 bases and J 10 bases, with 7 bases left between them. CDR3 residues: CASSFPMSPLHF. The CDR3, as DNA: TGTGCCAGCAGTTTTCCTATGTCACCCCTCCACTTT.

This clonotype was seen at least ten times. This chain uses TRBV12-5 with TRBJ2-3; D possibly corresponds to TRBD1 (6 bases). Trimming took off 7 bases at V and 6 bases at J, with 17 bases between the two ends. Per the germline V gene, CDR1 is LGHNT and CDR2 is FRNRAP. This CDR3 region has 14 residues. CDR3: CASALQGSTDTQYF. Written as DNA, the CDR3 is TGTGCTAGTGCACTACAGGGTTCAACGGATACGCAGTATTTT.

This clonotype was recorded many times. The rearrangement joins TRBV18 to TRBJ1-2; no reliable D call. V was cut by 2 bases and J by 5 bases, with 9 bases left in between. The CDR3 length is 13 residues. Germline V CDR1 and CDR2: KGHSH, LQKENI. The CDR3 spells CASSPTLSYGYTF. The CDR3 bases are TGTGCCAGCTCACCAACGTTGAGTTATGGCTACACCTTC. Complete variable domain (other parts from reference TRBV18 and TRBJ1-2): NAGVMQNPRHLVRRRGQEARLRCSPMKGHSHVYWYRQLPEEGLKFMVYLQKENIIDESGMPKERFSAEFPKEGPSILRIQQVVRGDSAAYFCASSPTLSYGYTFGSGTRLTVV.

In the case of this clonotype: This could be a read error, since a much larger clone is one nucleotide away. The rearrangement uses TRBV12-3 or TRBV12-4 and TRBJ2-7, with D possibly called TRBD1 or TRBD2 (5 bases each). CDR3 size: 14 residues. The V end was cut by 6 bases, the J end by 7 bases, with 19 bases between. The CDR3 here is CASRHTGDDNEQYF. CDR3 nucleotide sequence: TGTGCCAGCAGGCACACCGGGGACGACAATGAGCAGTACTTC.

This clonotype was found many times. The V and J genes are TRBV15 and TRBJ1-4, with 11 bases lining up with TRBD1. V was pared by 2 bases and J by 8 bases, with 7 bases of the junction left unmatched. In germline, CDR1 is LNHNV, CDR2 YYDKDF (reference sequence). The CDR3 covers 16 residues. The CDR3 DNA follows: TGTGCCACCAGCAGACGAGGGACAGGGGGTTTAGAAAAACTGTTTTTT. Its protein product is CATSRRGTGGLEKLFF.

This clonotype was seen at least ten times. This chain links TRBV27 with TRBJ2-6; 7 nucleotides align to TRBD2. CDR1 is MNHEY, CDR2 SMNVEV, per germline (reference sequence). V gave up 8 bases and J gave up 0 bases; unmatched junction bases: 7. This CDR3 is built from 16 residues. The DNA for the CDR3 is TGTGCCAGCGGATCAGCGGGGAGCTCTGGGGCCAACGTCCTGACTTTC. Translation: CASGSAGSSGANVLTF.

This clonotype was found a few times. The chain is built from TRBV20-1 and TRBJ2-5, with 8 bases identical to TRBD1. Per the germline V gene, CDR1 is DFQATT and CDR2 is SNEGSKA (reference sequence). The V segment lost 4 bases and the J segment 2 bases; nucleotides outside the gene matches: 6. The length of the CDR3 is 14 residues. For the CDR3, the DNA is TGCAGTGCTATCAAGGACAGGGTACAAGAGACCCAGTACTTC. It encodes CSAIKDRVQETQYF.

The CDR3 protein is CASSSPGGEEKLFF. DNA for the CDR3: TGTGCCAGCAGCTCGCCGGGGGGCGAGGAAAAACTGTTTTTT. The chain has TRBV7-2 and TRBJ1-4, with D possibly matching TRBD1 (6 bases). V dropped 4 bases and J dropped 8 bases, with 14 bases sitting between them. Germline V gives CDR1 SGHTA, CDR2 FQGNSA. This CDR3 has 14 residues.

The table lists this clonotype with many counts. DNA of the CDR3: TGTGCCAGCAACGGACTAGCGGGATTCTACGAGCAGTACTTC. This codes for CASNGLAGFYEQYF. J is TRBJ2-7 and V is TRBV11-2, with TRBD2 identical over 12 bases. The CDR3 totals 14 residues. Germline lookup yields CDR1 SGHAT and CDR2 FQNNGV. J was trimmed by 3 bases and V by 7 bases; bases with no gene match: 4.

The CDR3 spells CASSKLTGRKTEAFF. The CDR3 DNA is TGTGCCAGCAGCAAACTAACCGGGAGGAAGACTGAAGCTTTCTTT. The chain couples TRBV5-6 to TRBJ1-1; D not resolved. CDR3 length: 15 residues. V was shortened by 4 bases and J by 5 bases, with 18 bases between the two germline ends. Germline V gene sequence: CDR1 SGHDT, CDR2 YYEEEE.

This clonotype was seen repeatedly, ten times or more. This rearrangement joins TRBV11-2 to TRBJ2-5, with 7 bases fitting TRBD2. With 2 bases clipped from V and 5 bases from J, the junction kept 11 bases outside the gene matches. CDR1 and CDR2 (germline): SGHAT, FQNNGV. The CDR3 consists of 16 residues. The CDR3 DNA reads TGTGCCAGCAGCTTAAATGGCGGGAGTCTAAGGGAGACCCAGTACTTC. Its protein product is CASSLNGGSLRETQYF.

This chain links TRBV18 with TRBJ1-1; D is uncertain. Germline CDR1 and CDR2: KGHSH and LQKENI. This CDR3 comprises 12 residues. Between the trimmed V and J ends, which lost 3 bases and 6 bases, there was a span of 8 bases. CDR3 amino acids: CASSPSVPEAFF. DNA of the CDR3: TGTGCCAGCTCACCGTCGGTCCCTGAAGCTTTCTTT.

A few counts support this clonotype. The gene calls are TRBV18 and TRBJ1-1; a possible D gene is TRBD1 (6 bases). Germline-derived CDR1 and CDR2 are KGHSH and LQKENI. Trimming took 5 bases from V and 4 from J, leaving 11 bases between them. The CDR3 spans 13 residues. Written as DNA, the CDR3 is TGTGCCAGCTCAGATACAGGGTTCACTGAAGCTTTCTTT. Protein product: CASSDTGFTEAFF.

This clonotype was detected many times. The V gene is TRBV6-1, the J gene TRBJ1-1; tentatively, D is TRBD1 (6 bases). Per the germline V gene, CDR1 is MNHNS and CDR2 is SASEGT. The CDR3 sequence is 15 residues long. Trimming removed 1 base at V and 11 bases at J, with 20 bases between. In nucleotides, the CDR3 is TGTGCCAGCAGTGAAGACCGGATACTTGGACAGCCGGCTTTCTTT. Its protein product is CASSEDRILGQPAFF.